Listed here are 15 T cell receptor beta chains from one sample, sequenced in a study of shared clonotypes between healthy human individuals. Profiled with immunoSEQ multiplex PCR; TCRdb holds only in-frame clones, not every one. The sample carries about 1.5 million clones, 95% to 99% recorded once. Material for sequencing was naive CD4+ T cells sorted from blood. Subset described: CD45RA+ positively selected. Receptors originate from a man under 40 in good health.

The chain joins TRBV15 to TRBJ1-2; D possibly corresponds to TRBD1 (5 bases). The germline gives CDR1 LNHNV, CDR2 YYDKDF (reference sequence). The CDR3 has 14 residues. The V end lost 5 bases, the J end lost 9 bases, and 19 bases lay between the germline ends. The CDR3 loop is CATSEGGTAYRYTF. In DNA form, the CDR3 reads TGTGCCACCAGCGAGGGTGGGACGGCGTATCGCTACACCTTC.

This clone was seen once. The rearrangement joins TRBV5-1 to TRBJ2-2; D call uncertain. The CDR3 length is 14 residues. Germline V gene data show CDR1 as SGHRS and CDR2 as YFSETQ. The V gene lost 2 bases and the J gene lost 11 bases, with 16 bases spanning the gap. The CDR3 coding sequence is TGCGCCAGCAGCTTAGGAAAACCACAAGGAGAGCTGTTTTTT. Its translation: CASSLGKPQGELFF. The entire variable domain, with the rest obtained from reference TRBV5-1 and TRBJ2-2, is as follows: KAGVTQTPRYLIKTRGQQVTLSCSPISGHRSVSWYQQTPGQGLQFLFEYFSETQRNKGNFPGRFSGRQFSNSRSEMNVSTLELGDSALYLCASSLGKPQGELFFGEGSRLTVL.

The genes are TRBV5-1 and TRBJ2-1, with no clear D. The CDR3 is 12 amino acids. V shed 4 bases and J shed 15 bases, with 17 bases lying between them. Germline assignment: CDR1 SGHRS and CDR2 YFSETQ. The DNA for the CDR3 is TGCGCCAGCAGCCCGCCCGGGCCCTCCGCGTTCTTC. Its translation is CASSPPGPSAFF.

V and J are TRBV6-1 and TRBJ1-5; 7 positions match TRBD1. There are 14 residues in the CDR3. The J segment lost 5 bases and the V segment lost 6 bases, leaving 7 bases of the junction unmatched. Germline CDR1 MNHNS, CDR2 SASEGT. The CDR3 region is CASSPGDRYQPQHF. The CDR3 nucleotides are TGTGCCAGCAGCCCGGGGGACAGATATCAGCCCCAGCATTTT.

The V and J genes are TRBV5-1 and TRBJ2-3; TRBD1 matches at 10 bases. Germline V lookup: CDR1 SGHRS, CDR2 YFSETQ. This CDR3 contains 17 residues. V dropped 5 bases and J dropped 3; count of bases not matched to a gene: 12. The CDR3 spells CASRRVTGTGVTDTQYF. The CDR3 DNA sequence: TGCGCCAGCAGACGCGTAACCGGGACAGGGGTGACAGATACGCAGTATTTT.

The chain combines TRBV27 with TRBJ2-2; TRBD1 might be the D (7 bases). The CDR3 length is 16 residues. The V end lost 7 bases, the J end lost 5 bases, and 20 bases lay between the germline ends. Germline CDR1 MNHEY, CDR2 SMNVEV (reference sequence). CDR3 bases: TGTGCCAGCACCCCGGACAGGCCCGGGGGAACCGGGGAGCTGTTTTTT. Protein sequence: CASTPDRPGGTGELFF.

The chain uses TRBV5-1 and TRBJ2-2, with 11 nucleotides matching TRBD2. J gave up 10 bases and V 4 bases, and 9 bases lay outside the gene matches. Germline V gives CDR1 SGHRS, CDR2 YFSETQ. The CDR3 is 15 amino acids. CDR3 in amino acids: CASSAGTSGPTELFF. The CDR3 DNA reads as TGCGCCAGCAGCGCCGGGACTAGCGGTCCCACGGAGCTGTTTTTT.

This CDR3 is CASSIGRRQLNTEAFF. DNA of the CDR3: TGTGCCAGTAGTATAGGTCGTCGACAGCTGAACACTGAAGCTTTCTTT. J is TRBJ1-1 and V is TRBV19; weak D call: TRBD1 (5 bases). V was clipped by 1 base and J by 0 bases, with 12 bases between them. Germline-derived CDR1 and CDR2 are LNHDA and SQIVND (reference sequence). This CDR3 region has 16 residues.

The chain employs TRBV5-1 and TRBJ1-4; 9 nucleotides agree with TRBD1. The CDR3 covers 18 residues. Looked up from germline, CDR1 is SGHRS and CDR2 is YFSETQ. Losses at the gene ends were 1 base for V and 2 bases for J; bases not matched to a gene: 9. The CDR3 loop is CASSLHTGGGRTNEKLFF. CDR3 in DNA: TGCGCCAGCAGCTTGCATACAGGGGGCGGTAGGACTAATGAAAAACTGTTTTTT.

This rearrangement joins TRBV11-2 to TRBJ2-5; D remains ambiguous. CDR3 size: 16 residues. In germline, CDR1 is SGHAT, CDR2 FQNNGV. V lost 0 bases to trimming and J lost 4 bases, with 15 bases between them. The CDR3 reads CASSLDVGRPSETQYF. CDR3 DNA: TGTGCCAGCAGCTTAGACGTCGGACGTCCGTCAGAGACCCAGTACTTC.

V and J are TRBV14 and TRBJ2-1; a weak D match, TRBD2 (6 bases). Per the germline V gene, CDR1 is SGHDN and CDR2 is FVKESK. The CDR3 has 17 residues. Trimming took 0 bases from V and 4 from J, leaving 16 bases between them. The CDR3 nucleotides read TGTGCCAGCAGCCAAGAGAGGGGCGGGACCCTATACAATGAGCAGTTCTTC. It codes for CASSQERGGTLYNEQFF.

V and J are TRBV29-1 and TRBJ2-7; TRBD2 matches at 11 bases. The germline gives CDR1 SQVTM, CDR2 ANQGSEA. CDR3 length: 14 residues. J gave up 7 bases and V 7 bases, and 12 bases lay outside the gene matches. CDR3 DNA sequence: TGCAGCGCCACCGGGACTAGCGGTTCTACGGAGCAGTACTTC. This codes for CSATGTSGSTEQYF.

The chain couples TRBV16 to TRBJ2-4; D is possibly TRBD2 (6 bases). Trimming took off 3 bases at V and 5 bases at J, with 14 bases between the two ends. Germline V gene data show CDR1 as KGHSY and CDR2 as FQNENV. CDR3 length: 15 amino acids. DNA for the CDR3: TGTGCCAGCAGCCATTACGGGACTCCTCAAAACATTCAGTACTTC. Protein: CASSHYGTPQNIQYF. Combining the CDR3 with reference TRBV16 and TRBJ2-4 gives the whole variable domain GEEVAQTPKHLVRGEGQKAKLYCAPIKGHSYVFWYQQVLKNEFKFLISFQNENVFDETGMPKERFSAKCLPNSPCSLEIQATKLEDSAVYFCASSHYGTPQNIQYFGAGTRLSVL.

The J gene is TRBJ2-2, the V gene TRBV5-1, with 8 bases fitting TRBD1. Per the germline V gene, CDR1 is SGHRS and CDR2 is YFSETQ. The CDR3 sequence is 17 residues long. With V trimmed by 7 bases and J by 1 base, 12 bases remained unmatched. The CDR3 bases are TGCGCCAGCCGACCCTACGGGACAGGACAGAACACCGGGGAGCTGTTTTTT. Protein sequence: CASRPYGTGQNTGELFF. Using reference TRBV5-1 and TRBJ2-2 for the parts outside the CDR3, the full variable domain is KAGVTQTPRYLIKTRGQQVTLSCSPISGHRSVSWYQQTPGQGLQFLFEYFSETQRNKGNFPGRFSGRQFSNSRSEMNVSTLELGDSALYLCASRPYGTGQNTGELFFGEGSRLTVL.

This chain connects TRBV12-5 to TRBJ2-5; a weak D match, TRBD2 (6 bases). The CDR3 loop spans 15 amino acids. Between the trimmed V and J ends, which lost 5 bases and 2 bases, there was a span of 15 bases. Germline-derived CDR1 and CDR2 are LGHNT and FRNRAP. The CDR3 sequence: CASGLQGGAQETQYF. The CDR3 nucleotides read TGTGCTAGTGGTCTCCAGGGCGGGGCGCAAGAGACCCAGTACTTC.